Listed below are T cell receptor beta chains from one sample, sequenced in a study of T cell changes during pregnancy in multiple sclerosis. The protocol was immunoSEQ multiplex PCR, while the TCRdb copy is restricted to in-frame clones and leaves out a portion. Found here are some 29,000 clones, around nine tenths of them singletons; the top ten hold approximately 6.2%. The sequencing here drew on CD8+ T cells from peripheral blood mononuclear cells, taken before pregnancy. The receptor source for this set is a female donor with multiple sclerosis, enrolled in a pregnancy study. Each CDR3 is given with its conserved first and last residue. The D gene is left open where the match is weak. The listing skips clone size in some rows; elsewhere it reads once, few, many or a size class.

>NA|TRBV15|NA|TRBJ2-7
CATSEAYEQYF
TGTGCCACCTCGGAGGCCTACGAGCAGTACTTC
>NA|TRBV5-1|NA|TRBJ2-7
CASSPYPGLSYEQYF
TGCGCCAGCAGCCCTTACCCGGGACTCTCCTACGAGCAGTACTTC
>NA|TRBV7-9|NA|TRBJ2-3
CASSLVPGADTQYF
TGTGCCAGCAGCTTAGTTCCGGGGGCAGATACGCAGTATTTT
>NA|TRBV4-1|NA|TRBJ2-5
CASSPKLAYETQYF
TGCGCCAGCAGCCCAAAACTAGCATACGAGACCCAGTACTTC
>TRBD2|TRBV2|NA|TRBJ2-7
CATTGGSVAYEQYF
TGTGCCACGACGGGGGGTAGCGTGGCCTACGAGCAGTACTTC
>NA|TRBV5-1|NA|TRBJ2-5
CASSTLAQETQYF
TGCGCCAGCAGCACGTTAGCGCAAGAGACCCAGTACTTC
>NA|TRBV29-1|NA|TRBJ2-5
CSVSLAGEGTQYF
TGCAGCGTCTCTCTAGCAGGGGAGGGGACCCAGTACTTC
>TRBD2|TRBV19|NA|TRBJ2-3
CASSMKLAGTDTQYF
TGTGCCAGTAGTATGAAGCTAGCGGGCACAGATACGCAGTATTTT
>NA|TRBV7-9|NA|TRBJ1-5
CASSLGPGNQPQHF
TGTGCCAGCAGCTTAGGGCCAGGGAATCAGCCCCAGCATTTT
>TRBD2|TRBV19|NA|TRBJ2-3
CASSIGAGEGTDTQYF
TGTGCCAGTAGTATAGGCGCGGGAGAGGGCACAGATACGCAGTATTTT
>NA|TRBV9|NA|TRBJ1-1
CASSVGQENTEAFF
TGTGCCAGCAGCGTAGGGCAGGAGAACACTGAAGCTTTCTTT
>NA|TRBV15|few|TRBJ2-7
CATSRDVRAGLSSYEQYF
TGTGCCACCAGCAGAGATGTCAGGGCGGGGTTGAGCTCCTACGAGCAGTACTTC
>NA|TRBV4-3|NA|TRBJ2-7
CASSQEGPRDNSYEQYF
TGCGCCAGCAGCCAAGAGGGGCCCCGGGACAACTCCTACGAGCAGTACTTC
>NA|TRBV4-3|NA|TRBJ2-1
CASGQDSIPSSYNEQFF
TGCGCCAGCGGCCAAGATTCCATCCCTAGCTCCTACAATGAGCAGTTCTTC
>NA|TRBV5-4|once|TRBJ2-7
CASSPDFSSYEQYF
TGTGCCAGCAGCCCGGACTTTAGCTCCTACGAGCAGTACTTC
>NA|TRBV14|NA|TRBJ1-4
CASSQDWGRIEKLFF
TGTGCCAGCAGCCAAGATTGGGGGCGTATTGAAAAACTGTTTTTT
>NA|TRBV6-5|NA|TRBJ1-1
CASSYGGDTEAFF
TGTGCCAGCAGTTACGGAGGGGACACTGAAGCTTTCTTT
>TRBD1|TRBV11-2|NA|TRBJ2-7
CASSPHPTGEPYEQYF
TGTGCCAGCAGCCCCCACCCGACAGGGGAGCCCTACGAGCAGTACTTC
>TRBD1|TRBV7-9|NA|TRBJ2-7
CASSPGTGATYEQYF
TGTGCCAGCAGCCCCGGGACAGGGGCGACGTACGAGCAGTACTTC
>TRBD2|TRBV7-2|NA|TRBJ2-3
CASSLSGGSFRTDTQYF
TGTGCCAGCAGCTTATCCGGGGGGTCTTTTCGCACAGATACGCAGTATTTT
>NA|TRBV6-5|NA|TRBJ1-5
CASSYGQGNQPQHF
TGTGCCAGCAGTTACGGGCAGGGCAATCAGCCCCAGCATTTT
>NA|TRBV30|NA|TRBJ2-5
CAWSPGVGMETQYF
TGTGCCTGGAGCCCGGGCGTCGGGATGGAGACCCAGTACTTC
>TRBD2|TRBV7-2|NA|TRBJ2-7
CASTLGGISEQYF
TGTGCCAGCACCCTGGGAGGGATTAGCGAGCAGTACTTC
>TRBD2|TRBV4-1|NA|TRBJ2-7
CASSHRRRAGGFEQYF
TGCGCCAGCAGCCACAGGCGGCGAGCGGGAGGGTTTGAGCAGTACTTC
>NA|TRBV7-9|NA|TRBJ1-1
CASSWGGLEAFF
TGTGCCAGCAGCTGGGGGGGGCTTGAAGCTTTCTTT
>NA|TRBV19|NA|TRBJ2-1
CASSLVSSRNEQFF
TGTGCCAGTAGTTTAGTGAGTAGTCGCAATGAGCAGTTCTTC
>TRBD2|TRBV9|NA|TRBJ2-5
CASSPGLAGLETQYF
TGTGCCAGCAGCCCGGGACTAGCGGGACTAGAGACCCAGTACTTC
>NA|TRBV30|NA|TRBJ2-5
CAWSTRGWGQETQYF
TGTGCCTGGAGTACCAGGGGTTGGGGGCAAGAGACCCAGTACTTC
>NA|TRBV5-6|once|TRBJ2-7
CASSLLTAYEQYF
TGTGCCAGCAGCCTATTAACAGCCTACGAGCAGTACTTC
>TRBD1|TRBV2|NA|TRBJ2-1
CARGQGVGDEQFF
TGTGCCAGAGGACAGGGGGTAGGAGATGAGCAGTTCTTC
>NA|TRBV11-2|NA|TRBJ1-1
CASSLGQGSEAFF
TGTGCCAGCAGCTTAGGGCAGGGTTCTGAAGCTTTCTTT
>NA|TRBV7-9|NA|TRBJ2-3
CASSIMRDTQYF
TGTGCCAGCAGCATAATGCGAGATACGCAGTATTTT
>NA|TRBV28|medium-sized|TRBJ1-1
CASSLDRNRINTEAFF
TGTGCCAGCAGCCTCGACAGGAATCGAATTAACACTGAAGCTTTCTTT
>TRBD1|TRBV7-9|NA|TRBJ2-7
CASSLKGWGQGAVEQYF
TGTGCCAGCAGCTTAAAGGGGTGGGGACAGGGGGCTGTCGAGCAGTACTTC
>TRBD2|TRBV7-3|NA|TRBJ2-1
CASSLMGLAEYNEQFF
TGTGCCAGCAGCTTAATGGGACTAGCGGAATACAATGAGCAGTTCTTC